Listed here is a single T cell receptor (beta chain). At one of its ends the junction is not consistent with the germline gene, which may arise from a read error. Researchers tagged individual cDNA molecules with unique molecular identifiers. Using its own MiXCR run on the 5' RACE reads, TCRdb lists one record per CDR3 protein. The table includes tens of thousands of distinct CDR3 sequences, 6% to 8.5% detected once. Germline V gene sequence: CDR1 MNHNY, CDR2 SVGAGI (reference sequence). This CDR3 spans 15 amino acids. The sample comes from a study of early T cells in non-severe SARS-CoV-2 infection. Study in general: Sequencing of unsorted whole blood was done on bulk RNA, leaving chains unpaired.

Sequenced material: whole blood. The clonotype comes from an adult who was a healthcare worker with PCR-confirmed SARS-CoV-2 infection or an uninfected control (not recorded which). V is TRBV6-6 and J is TRBJ1-1, with D perhaps TRBD1 (5 bases). The CDR3 coding sequence is TGTCCCAGCAGTTTAAGGGGCCAAAGTAGAACTGAAGCTTTCTTT. It codes for CPSSLRGQSRTEAFF.